This is a list of T cell receptor beta chains from one sample in a study of beta chain features in type 1 diabetes. Repertoires were generated with immunoSEQ multiplex PCR, while TCRdb's copy carries only in-frame clones and drops some. The sample yields over 350,000 clones, roughly 16% seen once. Sequencing was carried out using naive CD4+ T cells from blood. Receptors were obtained from a woman between 18 and 29 years old in good health. CDR3s include the opening cysteine and the closing phenylalanine or tryptophan. Fields, in order: clone size, J gene, V gene, D gene, CDR3 DNA, CDR3 protein. The D gene is left open where the match is weak. Clone size is shown for a subset of rows, as once, few, many or a class of expanded clone.

>once|TRBJ2-7|TRBV6-5|-
TGTGCCAGCAGTTACGGGGGCCACGAGCAGTACTTC
CASSYGGHEQYF
>-|TRBJ2-7|TRBV5-6|TRBD2
TGTGCCAGCAGCCGTGATGGACTAGCGGGATTTACCCAGTACTTC
CASSRDGLAGFTQYF
>-|TRBJ1-5|TRBV27|TRBD1
TGTGCCAGCAGTCCTCGGACAGGGGGTCAGCCCCAGCATTTT
CASSPRTGGQPQHF
>-|TRBJ2-3|TRBV28|-
TGTGCCACCCATATCGCGACTCTTGATACGCAGTATTTT
CATHIATLDTQYF
>few|TRBJ2-7|TRBV30|-
TGTGCCTGGGCCGCTGGGCAGGGGCTAAACGAGCAGTACTTC
CAWAAGQGLNEQYF
>few|TRBJ2-7|TRBV30|TRBD2
TGTGCCCTGCAGGCGGGAGGGCCTGGGGAGCAGTACTTC
CALQAGGPGEQYF
>-|TRBJ1-1|TRBV7-7|-
TGTGCCAGCAGCTTAAGCGGAGGCACTGAAGCTTTCTTT
CASSLSGGTEAFF
>-|TRBJ2-1|TRBV29-1|-
TGCAGCGTGTCCTACAGGGAAAGCTCCTACAATGAGCAGTTCTTC
CSVSYRESSYNEQFF
>few|TRBJ1-1|TRBV18|TRBD1
TGTGCCAGCTCCCACGACAGGGCTGAAGCTTTCTTT
CASSHDRAEAFF
>-|TRBJ2-1|TRBV18|TRBD2
TGTGCCAGCTCACCACGGACTAGCGATAGTGATGAGCAGTTCTTC
CASSPRTSDSDEQFF
>-|TRBJ2-7|TRBV7-2|TRBD1
TGTGCCAGCAGCCCCGACAGGGTTTCCTACGAGCAGTACTTC
CASSPDRVSYEQYF
>-|TRBJ1-2|TRBV15|-
TGTGCCACCAGCAGCTACTCTAGGGGGATCAGTGGCTACACCTTC
CATSSYSRGISGYTF
>few|TRBJ2-1|TRBV6-6|TRBD1
TGTGCCAGCAGCAGGACAGGGGGGAATGAGCAGTTCTTC
CASSRTGGNEQFF
>-|TRBJ1-2|TRBV29-1|TRBD1
TGCAGCGTCGCTTTTGACAGGGCTTTCTTC
CSVAFDRAFF
>few|TRBJ1-1|TRBV7-6|-
TGTGCCAGCCAAAGACAGAGGAACACTGAAGCTTTCTTT
CASQRQRNTEAFF
>-|TRBJ2-7|TRBV28|TRBD2
TGTGCCAGCAGTTTGGCGGCGGGAGGAGGCTACGAGCAGTACTTC
CASSLAAGGGYEQYF
>-|TRBJ2-3|TRBV11-2|TRBD2
TGTGCCAGCAGCACAACACTAGCGGGAGCAGATACGCAGTATTTT
CASSTTLAGADTQYF
>-|TRBJ2-7|TRBV2|TRBD2
TGTGCCAGCTGTTTAATAGCGGGAGTCCGGTACGAGCAGTACTTC
CASCLIAGVRYEQYF
>few|TRBJ2-7|TRBV23-1|-
TGCGCCAGCGCCGGCCCGGTGGGGCCCCACGAGCAGTACTTC
CASAGPVGPHEQYF
>few|TRBJ1-1|TRBV18|TRBD1
TGTGCCAGCTCGGCGAAGACAGGGGGCGCTGAAGCTTTCTTT
CASSAKTGGAEAFF
>-|TRBJ1-4|TRBV7-2|TRBD1
TGTGCCAGCAGCGGCAAAACAGGGGCCTCGGGGGAAAAACTGTTTTTT
CASSGKTGASGEKLFF
>-|TRBJ2-5|TRBV7-9|TRBD1
TGTGCCAGCAGCCACAGGGGGCGCGGGGAGACCCAGTACTTC
CASSHRGRGETQYF
>few|TRBJ1-1|TRBV30|-
TGTGCCTGGGACCGCCCCCGGGGAGCTTTCTTT
CAWDRPRGAFF
>-|TRBJ2-1|TRBV5-1|-
TGCGCCACCAGAGAGTACAATGAGCAGTTCTTC
CATREYNEQFF
>few|TRBJ2-7|TRBV2|-
TGTGCCAGCAGAACAGGGACGTCGTGGGGCGAGCAGTACTTC
CASRTGTSWGEQYF
>-|TRBJ2-7|TRBV7-9|TRBD2
TGTGCCAGCAGCCTGACTAGCGGGAGATACGAGCAGTACTTC
CASSLTSGRYEQYF
>-|TRBJ2-7|TRBV30|TRBD2
TGTGCCTGGGGACTTAGCGGGATTAGCTCCTACGAGCAGTACTTC
CAWGLSGISSYEQYF
>few|TRBJ2-7|TRBV21-1|-
TGTGCCAGCAGCAAGAGGGGGGGTTGGTACTTC
CASSKRGGWYF
>few|TRBJ1-2|TRBV30|-
TGTGCCTGGAGTATGGGGAGCAGCTATGGCTACACCTTC
CAWSMGSSYGYTF
>once|TRBJ2-7|TRBV7-2|TRBD1
TGTGCCAGCAGCGCGGGACAGGTACCCTACGAGCAGTACTTC
CASSAGQVPYEQYF
>few|TRBJ1-2|TRBV2|-
TGTGCCAGCAGTGACAGGGTGAATGGCTACACCTTC
CASSDRVNGYTF
>-|TRBJ2-7|TRBV7-9|TRBD2
TGTGCCAGCAGCTTATCGGGACTACTCGCCTACGAGCAGTACTTC
CASSLSGLLAYEQYF
>-|TRBJ2-6|TRBV6-6|-
TGTGCCAGCAGTTCCTCAACAGGGTCTGGGGCCAACGTCCTGACTTTC
CASSSSTGSGANVLTF